A single sample is the source of the 6 T cell receptor beta chains below, sequenced in a study of T cells in localized non-small cell lung cancer. Sequencing was performed with immunoSEQ multiplex PCR; in TCRdb, only in-frame clones are kept and a portion is missing. The repertoire holds tens of thousands of clones, with approximately 90% as singletons. Sequences were derived from peripheral blood, sampled before any cancer treatment. Receptor source: a man aged 35 to 70 with stage I lung adenocarcinoma.

The CDR3 region has the DNA TGTGCCAGCAGGCCGGACAGGGGAGGCTATGGCTACACCTTC. It specifies CASRPDRGGYGYTF. This sequence joins TRBV5-4 and TRBJ1-2, with 9 bases that match TRBD1. This CDR3 contains 14 residues. V shed 5 bases and J 4 bases; nucleotides not matched to a gene: 6. Germline values: CDR1 SGHNT, CDR2 YYREEE (reference sequence).

The chain employs TRBV7-9 and TRBJ2-2, with 9 bases lining up with TRBD2. The V gene's germline CDR1 is SEHNR and CDR2 FQNEAQ (reference sequence). The V segment lost 5 bases and the J segment 5 bases; nucleotides outside the gene matches: 12. The CDR3 covers 17 residues. The CDR3 sequence: CASSGRAGGRRTGELFF. The CDR3 DNA sequence: TGTGCCAGCAGCGGACGAGCGGGAGGCCGGAGGACCGGGGAGCTGTTTTTT.

The chain couples TRBV7-8 to TRBJ1-5; perhaps TRBD1 as D (5 bases). Germline V gene sequence: CDR1 SGHVS, CDR2 FQNEAQ. This CDR3 is built from 14 residues. Deletions cut 1 base from V and 4 bases from J, with 8 bases between. DNA for the CDR3: TGTGCCAGCAGCTTAGGTGCAGGGAATCAGCCCCAGCATTTT. This codes for CASSLGAGNQPQHF.

The rearrangement uses TRBV9 and TRBJ2-3; D is unresolved. CDR1 is SGDLS, CDR2 YYNGEE, per germline. The CDR3 is 15 amino acids. V was shortened by 1 base and J by 0 bases, with 9 bases between the two germline ends. Here the CDR3 reads CASSVRGPSTDTQYF. CDR3 bases: TGTGCCAGCAGCGTAAGAGGACCCAGCACAGATACGCAGTATTTT.

Here the CDR3 reads CASSSSELAGEDEQFF. CDR3 DNA: TGTGCCAGCAGTTCTTCCGAACTAGCGGGAGAGGATGAGCAGTTCTTC. The chain combines TRBV28 with TRBJ2-1; 11 bases are a match to TRBD2. The CDR3 totals 16 residues. From germline, CDR1 is MDHEN and CDR2 SYDVKM. V lost 4 bases and J lost 8; bases outside the gene matches: 10.

This chain links TRBV7-2 with TRBJ2-1, with 10 positions matching TRBD1. V dropped 5 bases and J dropped 5; count of bases not matched to a gene: 6. The CDR3 loop spans 15 amino acids. Looked up from germline, CDR1 is SGHTA and CDR2 is FQGNSA. The CDR3 loop reads CASSLDRGRHNEQFF. The CDR3 DNA reads as TGTGCCAGCAGCCTCGACAGGGGGCGCCACAATGAGCAGTTCTTC.